This T cell receptor beta chain appears in the sequencing data of a study of radiotherapy plus CTLA-4 blockade in lung cancer. Overall study results and limits: Per reports, early blood T cell clone dynamics, plus interferon-beta, forecast response most strongly. TCR clones originating in tumors grew in number in blood after radiotherapy plus ipilimumab.

The table came from immunoSEQ multiplex PCR; TCRdb's copy has only in-frame clones and leaves some out. This table holds over 14,000 clones, about 70% found once. The germline V gene encodes CDR1 SNHLY and CDR2 FYNNEI. V was clipped by 5 bases and J by 0 bases; unmatched bases: 6. This CDR3 has 15 residues. This clone has more than one count but fewer than ten. The target antigen is unknown. This clonotype was sampled from a human donor with non-small cell lung cancer whose response to radiotherapy plus ipilimumab could not be evaluated. This sequence joins TRBV2 and TRBJ1-2; 7 bases line up with TRBD1. Specimen: peripheral blood, collected from a patient treated with radiotherapy plus ipilimumab. The CDR3 DNA is TGTGCCAGCAGTAAAGACAGGGAAGCTAACTATGGCTACACCTTC. This gives the protein CASSKDREANYGYTF.